This T cell receptor beta chain was documented in a study of regulatory T cells in long-lasting Graves disease. Study background: Antithyroid drug intake by newly diagnosed Graves' patients had lasted under 3 months.

Time point described: newly diagnosed GD, antithyroid drugs for less than 3 months. Preparation of the TCR library used RNA extracted from PBMCs. By American Thyroid Association guidelines, Graves' disease was diagnosed in the cohort. Points from the study as a whole: Persistent disease exhibited a predilection for TRBV28, TRBJ1-2 and TRBJ2-5. Rather than thyroid tissue, only peripheral blood underwent study.

V lost 3 bases and J 4 bases, leaving 3 bases between the germline ends. Germline CDR1 is ENHRY and CDR2 is SYGVKD. This CDR3 is 11 amino acids long. According to the study, TCR beta libraries were built with iRepertoire HTBI primers and CDR3-region Arm-PCR. TCRdb re-called the multiplex PCR reads through MiXCR, storing one row per CDR3 protein. In the table there are fewer than 350,000 distinct CDR3 sequences, about a sixth of which are singletons. This clonotype was counted ten times or more. Its target is unknown. Specimen: peripheral blood mononuclear cells (PBMCs), collected at new diagnosis, from a patient treated with antithyroid drugs. The chain uses TRBV10-3 and TRBJ1-1; D is unresolved. This receptor was identified in a female donor with Graves disease. This CDR3 is CAISDITEAFF. The DNA of the CDR3 is TGTGCCATCAGTGACATCACTGAAGCTTTCTTT.